The 21 T cell receptor beta chains presented below share a single source sample, sequenced in a study of T cells after yellow fever vaccination. TCRdb reanalysed the 5' RACE reads using MiXCR and keeps one entry per CDR3 protein. The sample shows around 300,000 distinct CDR3 sequences, 10% to 15% of them seen only once. Here the sequenced sample was CD4+ T cells sorted from PBMCs, taken 45 days after the yellow fever booster vaccination. These receptors were obtained from a man aged 25 to 40 who received the YFV17D yellow fever vaccine.

The chain couples TRBV12-3 or TRBV12-4 to TRBJ2-7, with TRBD2 as a possible D gene (5 bases). The V and J ends lost 4 bases and 6 bases respectively, with 19 bases between them. The CDR3 runs to 15 residues. CDR3 DNA sequence: TGTGCCAGCAGTTCCCGCCCTGGCGGGTACTCCGAGCAGTACTTC. This sequence encodes CASSSRPGGYSEQYF.

The chain has TRBV27 and TRBJ2-5; D is possibly TRBD1 (6 bases). The CDR3 is made up of 15 amino acids. Trimming cost V 5 bases and J 5 bases, with 18 bases left between them. Germline V gene data show CDR1 as MNHEY and CDR2 as SMNVEV (reference sequence). This CDR3 is CASSPGPRGRETQYF. The DNA for the CDR3 is TGTGCCAGCAGTCCCGGGCCCAGGGGCCGGGAGACCCAGTACTTC.

This clonotype appeared many times. At one end the junction does not follow the germline gene, possibly because of a read error. V and J are TRBV5-1 and TRBJ2-2; D is uncertain. Germline V gene sequence: CDR1 SGHRS, CDR2 YFSETQ. The CDR3 covers 13 residues. The CDR3 DNA reads as TGTGCCAGCAGCTCGCAGAACACCGGGGAGCTGTTTTTT. It codes for CASSSQNTGELFF.

The sample holds a few counts of this clonotype. The chain combines TRBV4-2 with TRBJ2-5; 15 bases line up with TRBD2. J was trimmed by 4 bases and V by 2 bases; bases with no gene match: 8. CDR1 is LGHNA and CDR2 is YNFKEQ in the germline V gene. CDR3 length: 18 residues. CDR3 amino acids: CASSQLYGTSGRLETQYF. CDR3 in DNA: TGTGCCAGCAGCCAACTATATGGGACTAGCGGGAGGCTAGAGACCCAGTACTTC.

The gene calls are TRBV4-3 and TRBJ2-4, with 9 bases lining up with TRBD1. The CDR3 totals 14 residues. Looked up from germline, CDR1 is LGHNA and CDR2 is YSLEER. The trim removed 4 bases at V and 7 bases at J, leaving 5 bases unmatched. The CDR3 DNA sequence: TGCGCCAGCAGCCTCCGGGACAGGGACAACATTCAGTACTTC. Translating gives CASSLRDRDNIQYF.

This clonotype was detected a few times. The chain links TRBV20-1 to TRBJ2-7, with 7 positions matching TRBD2. Germline V gene sequence: CDR1 DFQATT, CDR2 SNEGSKA (reference sequence). The junction had 9 bases not matched to a gene; V was cut back by 3 bases and J by 4 bases. The CDR3 has 14 amino acids. CDR3 sequence: CSASPGTKHYEQYF. CDR3 in DNA: TGCAGTGCTAGTCCCGGGACTAAACATTACGAGCAGTACTTC.

This clonotype showed up just a few times. The chain joins TRBV20-1 to TRBJ1-2; D ambiguous. This CDR3 region has 13 residues. Germline assignment: CDR1 DFQATT and CDR2 SNEGSKA (reference sequence). Trimming left V 6 bases short and J 3 bases short, with 14 bases between. Here the CDR3 DNA reads TGCAGTGCCCCAACGGGATCAGACTATGGCTACACCTTC. Residues: CSAPTGSDYGYTF.

In its sample, this clonotype was seen a few times. The CDR3, as DNA: TGTGCCAGCAAGCCCGGAAGGACCACAGATACGCAGTATTTT. Amino acid sequence: CASKPGRTTDTQYF. The chain employs TRBV2 and TRBJ2-3, with D hard to call. Germline CDR1 SNHLY, CDR2 FYNNEI. V was trimmed by 7 bases and J by 2 bases, leaving 13 bases between them. The CDR3 totals 14 residues.

This clonotype has just a few counts. The chain has TRBV24-1 and TRBJ2-5; 9 bases match TRBD2. CDR1 is KGHDR and CDR2 is SFDVKD in the germline V gene. The junction had 4 bases not matched to a gene; V was cut back by 5 bases and J by 1 base. This CDR3 spans 15 amino acids. CDR3 loop: CATSAGGRAQETQYF. CDR3 DNA: TGTGCCACCAGTGCCGGCGGGAGGGCCCAAGAGACCCAGTACTTC.

This clonotype was observed many times. The rearrangement joins TRBV10-2 to TRBJ2-1; TRBD2 matches at 10 bases. This CDR3 region has 14 residues. The V gene end was trimmed by 6 bases and the J gene end by 7 bases; junction bases not matched to a gene: 6. The germline V gene encodes CDR1 WSHSY and CDR2 SAAADI. CDR3 bases: TGCGCCAGCAGGAGCGGGAGGGCCAAGAATGAGCAGTTCTTC. Translating gives CASRSGRAKNEQFF.

The V gene is TRBV20-1, the J gene TRBJ1-5; D is unresolved. The CDR3 is 15 residues long. Germline loops: CDR1 DFQATT, CDR2 SNEGSKA (reference sequence). V lost 6 bases and J lost 4, with 19 bases in between. Written as DNA, the CDR3 is TGCAGTGCAAAACGGAGGGCGGGTTTGAATCAGCCCCAGCATTTT. The encoded protein is CSAKRRAGLNQPQHF.

This clonotype was counted between two and nine times. The rearrangement uses TRBV6-5 and TRBJ2-3; a weak D match, TRBD2 (7 bases). Germline values: CDR1 MNHEY, CDR2 SVGAGI. The CDR3 runs to 13 residues. Trimming stripped 4 bases from V and 9 bases from J, with 14 bases between. In nucleotides, the CDR3 is TGTGCCAGCAGTTGGGAGGCGGGGGCAACGCAGTATTTT. This gives the protein CASSWEAGATQYF.

The chain combines TRBV7-3 with TRBJ1-6, with D maybe TRBD1 (6 bases). Germline CDR1 is SGHTA and CDR2 is FQGTGA. This CDR3 region has 15 residues. V lost 2 bases and J lost 5, with 10 bases in between. CDR3 DNA sequence: TGTGCCAGCAGCTTAGGGACACTTGATAATTCACCCCTCCACTTT. It specifies CASSLGTLDNSPLHF.

The rearrangement joins TRBV6-2 or TRBV6-3 to TRBJ2-1; 7 nucleotides line up with TRBD1. Germline trimming cut 5 bases from V and 0 bases from J; bases unmatched to any gene: 7. This CDR3 has 16 amino acids. Germline V gene data show CDR1 as MNHEY and CDR2 as SVGEGT. CDR3 protein: CASSDGDRPSYNEQFF. Here the CDR3 DNA reads TGTGCCAGCAGTGATGGGGACAGACCCTCCTACAATGAGCAGTTCTTC.

This clonotype was counted between two and nine times. This chain uses TRBV5-1 with TRBJ2-7; TRBD2 matches 8 bases. The CDR3 contains 13 residues. V shed 7 bases and J 5 bases; nucleotides not matched to a gene: 8. Per the germline V gene, CDR1 is SGHRS and CDR2 is YFSETQ. The CDR3 is CASGGSGTHEQYF. The CDR3 region has the DNA TGCGCCAGCGGGGGTAGCGGGACCCACGAGCAGTACTTC.

A few counts support this clonotype. This chain joins TRBV5-1 and TRBJ2-7; TRBD2 aligns across 13 bases. There are 14 residues in the CDR3. The V segment lost 4 bases and the J segment 7 bases; nucleotides outside the gene matches: 5. Germline-derived CDR1 and CDR2 are SGHRS and YFSETQ. CDR3 amino acids: CASSPGTSGIEQYF. Written as DNA, the CDR3 is TGCGCCAGCAGCCCCGGGACTAGCGGGATTGAGCAGTACTTC.

This clonotype came up many times. J is TRBJ2-5 and V is TRBV12-3 or TRBV12-4; D gene uncertain. The CDR3 loop spans 11 amino acids. Trimming removed 5 bases from V and 7 bases from J, with 8 bases in between. DNA for the CDR3: TGTGCCAGCAGTCCCGCCGGGACCCAGTACTTC. It yields the protein CASSPAGTQYF.

The table lists this clonotype with a few counts. The gene calls are TRBV29-1 and TRBJ1-1, with D perhaps TRBD1 (6 bases). In germline, CDR1 is SQVTM, CDR2 ANQGSEA. The CDR3 has 14 amino acids. Trimming left V 1 base short and J 1 base short, with 10 bases between. The CDR3 protein is CSVEGAGANTEAFF. The CDR3 bases are TGCAGCGTTGAAGGTGCAGGGGCGAACACTGAAGCTTTCTTT.

This chain connects TRBV20-1 to TRBJ1-5; 9 bases agree with TRBD1. The length of the CDR3 is 16 residues. Germline loops: CDR1 DFQATT, CDR2 SNEGSKA (reference sequence). The ends lost 2 bases at V and 5 bases at J; junction bases unmatched: 10. CDR3 sequence: CSARNYGQGFDQPQHF. CDR3 DNA: TGCAGTGCTAGAAACTACGGACAGGGGTTCGATCAGCCCCAGCATTTT.

The chain has TRBV21-1 and TRBJ2-5; the D segment call TRBD1 is taken from the table without a DNA check. TRBV21-1 is deemed a pseudogene. CDR3 length: 16 amino acids. CDR3 sequence reads: CASTPHRIAARETQYF. DNA of the CDR3: TGTGCCAGCACCCCCCATCGAATCGCAGCTAGGGAGACCCAGTACTTC.

V is TRBV4-3 and J is TRBJ2-7; D gene ambiguous. The germline V gene encodes CDR1 LGHNA and CDR2 YSLEER. This CDR3 is built from 14 residues. Deletions cut 0 bases from V and 6 bases from J, with 12 bases between. Written as DNA, the CDR3 is TGCGCCAGCAGCCAAGAGGTGTCGGTTAGCGAGCAGTACTTC. It yields the protein CASSQEVSVSEQYF.